This entry is about one TCR beta chain. Its antigen is currently not known. No much larger clone is present one base from it, and per-base qualities are unavailable. This record comes from a study of control samples from healthy donors and cancer patients (dated by TCRdb to about 2020). Trimming takes 5 bases from V and 1 base from J, and the germline ends sit 8 bases apart. The CDR3 holds 13 amino acids from the cysteine to the phenylalanine. The sequence is cut down to CDR3 DNA, 39 bases in frame from base 1. CDR1 and CDR2, looked up from the germline V gene (reference sequence), are LNHDA and SQIVND. Library generation was performed with the immunoSEQ multiplex PCR assay. Here the immuneACCESS table is served through TCRdb, limited to in-frame sequences with V and J called. Missing clones are a known gap in these copies; in checked studies unresolved V genes cover under half, and the rest lacks a known reason. The sample table lists roughly 120,000 clones, more than 80% of them with a count of one. 1.1% of the sample is taken by the ten largest.

The receptor chain draws on TRBV19 and TRBJ1-1, with TRBD1 tentatively as D gene (6 bases match). Sequenced: PBMCs. The TCR originated in a woman between 50 and 59 years old with colorectal cancer. The CDR3 region has the sequence CASSPTGNTEAFF. The DNA sequence follows: TGTGCCAGTAGTCCGACAGGGAACACTGAAGCTTTCTTT.